This T cell receptor beta chain was sequenced during a study of T-cell reconstitution after alpha-beta-depleted transplantation in children. The CDR3 sequence is 16 residues long. V lost 7 bases, J lost 2 bases, and 21 bases lay in between. Unique molecular identifiers were used in preparing the TCRbeta library. A single record per CDR3 protein comes from TCRdb applying MiXCR to the PCR reads. The repertoire holds fewer than 120,000 distinct CDR3 sequences, about a tenth seen once, with around 8.5% in the top ten. The chain couples TRBV12-3 or TRBV12-4 to TRBJ2-7; TRBD1 or TRBD2 may be the D gene (5 bases each). The clonotype was recovered from a human donor who donated a stem cell graft to a child with acute lymphoblastic leukemia. This specimen was PBMCs from the stem cell graft donor, taken from the stem cell graft. CDR3 bases: TGTGCCAGCACCGTATGGGGCGGAGGCAAAACCTACGAGCAGTACTTC. Amino acid sequence: CASTVWGGGKTYEQYF.